One sample yielded the 19 T cell receptor beta chains listed below, sequenced in a study of monozygotic twins with inflammatory bowel disease (dated by TCRdb to the late 2010s). Libraries were constructed by 5' RACE. Instrument used: Illumina HiSeq 2500. One entry per CDR3 protein sequence results from the TCRdb reprocessing of the reads, with DNA left out. This specimen's table enumerates about 330,000 distinct CDR3 sequences. The ten largest clonotypes hold 2% to 2.5% of the sample. Specimen: blood. The receptors here all came from a human donor with ulcerative colitis or Crohn's disease, or a healthy co-twin of an affected twin (not recorded which).

This chain joins TRBV18 and TRBJ1-6. The CDR3 sequence is 14 residues long. Per germline, CDR1 KGHSH and CDR2 LQKENI. The CDR3 region is CASSPLEGGSPLHF. Combining the CDR3 with reference TRBV18 and TRBJ1-6 gives the whole variable domain NAGVMQNPRHLVRRRGQEARLRCSPMKGHSHVYWYRQLPEEGLKFMVYLQKENIIDESGMPKERFSAEFPKEGPSILRIQQVVRGDSAAYFCASSPLEGGSPLHFGNGTRLTVT.

V usage is TRBV6-2 or TRBV6-3 and J usage is TRBJ1-6. The CDR3 spans 16 residues. Germline lookup yields CDR1 MNHEY and CDR2 SVGEGT. The chain's CDR3 is CASSNTLSSYNSPLHF.

The CDR3: CASSLARRGVEAFF. The chain links TRBV12-3 or TRBV12-4 to TRBJ1-1; TCRdb's D call of TRBD1 is untestable without DNA. CDR3 length: 14 amino acids.

The V gene is TRBV11-2, the J gene TRBJ1-2. Germline assignment: CDR1 SGHAT and CDR2 FQNNGV. This CDR3 is 14 amino acids long. CDR3 residues: CASSPGGARYGYTF.

The chain uses TRBV7-6 and TRBJ1-5; without DNA, the TCRdb call of TRBD1 cannot be checked. The CDR3 extends over 17 amino acids. Germline CDR1 is SGHVS and CDR2 is FNYEAQ. CDR3 loop: CASSLAPTGGSNQPQHF.

The chain carries TRBV5-4 and TRBJ2-5. Germline-derived CDR1 and CDR2 are SGHNT and YYREEE (reference sequence). The CDR3 is made up of 14 amino acids. CDR3 sequence reads: CASSLVGSAETQYF. Variable domain in full (rest from reference TRBV5-4 and TRBJ2-5): ETGVTQSPTHLIKTRGQQVTLRCSSQSGHNTVSWYQQALGQGPQFIFQYYREEENGRGNFPPRFSGLQFPNYSSELNVNALELDDSALYLCASSLVGSAETQYFGPGTRLLVL.

This sequence joins TRBV29-1 and TRBJ1-4; TCRdb's assignment of TRBD1 cannot be checked, as there is no DNA. In germline, CDR1 is SQVTM, CDR2 ANQGSEA. The length of the CDR3 is 16 residues. The CDR3 is CSVELQASRLNEKLFF.

The chain is built from TRBV20-1 and TRBJ2-2; TCRdb picks TRBD2, but there is no DNA to check that call. CDR1 is DFQATT and CDR2 is SNEGSKA in the germline V gene (reference sequence). This CDR3 has 14 amino acids. CDR3 residues: CSAILVGGTGELFF.

V gene TRBV28 combines with J gene TRBJ2-2; TCRdb indicates TRBD1, and absent DNA this call remains unverified. CDR1 and CDR2 (germline): MDHEN, SYDVKM. The CDR3 is made up of 14 amino acids. This CDR3 is CASSGHLNTGELFF.

The chain carries TRBV10-3 and TRBJ1-1; the TRBD1 assignment by TCRdb is unverifiable without DNA. CDR3 length: 17 residues. The germline CDR1 and CDR2 sequences are ENHRY and SYGVKD. The CDR3 protein is CAISVRAGGWMGTEAFF.

V and J are TRBV20-1 and TRBJ2-1; checking the TCRdb D call of TRBD1 is not possible without DNA. The CDR3 has 15 residues. Germline V gives CDR1 DFQATT, CDR2 SNEGSKA (reference sequence). CDR3 protein: CSASRQGPSYNEQFF.

The chain links TRBV15 to TRBJ2-3; the TCRdb D gene call, TRBD1, has no DNA to confirm it. Per germline, CDR1 LNHNV and CDR2 YYDKDF (reference sequence). The CDR3 consists of 15 residues. The CDR3 spells CATSNRDSSTDTQYF.

This chain connects TRBV5-1 to TRBJ2-7. This CDR3 contains 13 residues. The V gene's germline CDR1 is SGHRS and CDR2 YFSETQ. The CDR3 loop is CASGRRDSYEQYF.

The chain uses TRBV29-1 and TRBJ2-1. Germline V gene data show CDR1 as SQVTM and CDR2 as ANQGSEA. The CDR3 is 13 amino acids. Here the CDR3 reads CSVHGSSYNEQFF.

V and J are TRBV21-1 and TRBJ2-7; TCRdb's D call of TRBD2 is untestable without DNA. TRBV21-1 is shown as a pseudogene. CDR3 length: 12 amino acids. This chain's CDR3 is CASTTRASMQYF.

V usage is TRBV29-1 and J usage is TRBJ2-3. Germline CDR1 SQVTM, CDR2 ANQGSEA. The length of the CDR3 is 11 residues. The CDR3 loop reads CSVGGTDTQYF.

This sequence joins TRBV7-2 and TRBJ2-1; TCRdb's D call of TRBD2 is untestable without DNA. CDR1 and CDR2 from the germline V gene are SGHTA and FQGNSA. The CDR3 consists of 15 residues. This CDR3 is CASSSGSQRYNEQFF.

This chain joins TRBV14 and TRBJ1-6. CDR1 is SGHDN, CDR2 FVKESK, per germline. This CDR3 spans 17 amino acids. CDR3 in amino acids: CASSPQGRSSYNSPLHF. The whole variable domain, filled in from reference TRBV14 and TRBJ1-6, reads EAGVTQFPSHSVIEKGQTVTLRCDPISGHDNLYWYRRVMGKEIKFLLHFVKESKQDESGMPNNRFLAERTGGTYSTLKVQPAELEDSGVYFCASSPQGRSSYNSPLHFGNGTRLTVT.

V is TRBV10-3 and J is TRBJ2-7; TCRdb indicates TRBD1, and absent DNA this call remains unverified. This CDR3 contains 14 residues. CDR1 is ENHRY and CDR2 is SYGVKD in the germline V gene. CDR3 region: CAISESTGGYEQYF.